This is a list of T cell receptor beta chains from one sample in a study of blood T cell repertoires in COVID-19. Measured with immunoSEQ multiplex PCR; TCRdb has only the in-frame clones, and not every one. This sample carries a few hundred thousand clones, approximately 86% of them seen once, and the ten largest clones take 7.1%. Sequencing input: peripheral blood. The receptors were sampled from an older woman with COVID-19, enrolled during active disease. Each CDR3 is given with its conserved first and last residue. The order of the fields is J gene, D gene, V gene, clone size, CDR3 DNA, CDR3 protein. D genes are given only for firm matches. Clone size is not always given. Where it is, it says once, few, many or a class for expanded clones.

j_call: TRBJ1-1
d_call: TRBD1
v_call: TRBV5-1
clone_size: once
cdr3_nt: TGCGCCAGCAGAAAGGGACAGGACACTGAAGCTTTCTTT
cdr3_aa: CASRKGQDTEAFF

j_call: TRBJ1-1
d_call: -
v_call: TRBV30
clone_size: -
cdr3_nt: TGTGCCTGGAGTGAGACAGGTCGGACTGAAGCTTTCTTT
cdr3_aa: CAWSETGRTEAFF

j_call: TRBJ2-1
d_call: -
v_call: TRBV7-9
clone_size: -
cdr3_nt: TGTGCCAGCAGCTTTTCTGAAGGGGGTGAGCAGTTCTTC
cdr3_aa: CASSFSEGGEQFF

j_call: TRBJ1-6
d_call: -
v_call: TRBV21-1
clone_size: once
cdr3_nt: TGTGCCAGCAGCCCGAGGGCGGGTTTCAATTCACCCCTCCACTTT
cdr3_aa: CASSPRAGFNSPLHF

j_call: TRBJ1-5
d_call: -
v_call: TRBV6-5
clone_size: -
cdr3_nt: TGTGCCAGCAGTTATGGGGCAGCGGGTTCGGATCAGCCCCAGCATTTT
cdr3_aa: CASSYGAAGSDQPQHF

j_call: TRBJ1-3
d_call: -
v_call: TRBV11-2
clone_size: -
cdr3_nt: TGTGCCAGCAGCTTAGACAGGGGAAACACCATATATTTT
cdr3_aa: CASSLDRGNTIYF

j_call: TRBJ2-1
d_call: TRBD2
v_call: TRBV4-2
clone_size: -
cdr3_nt: TGTGCCAGCAGCCAAGACCGGATAGCGGGGGGGGCTGAGCAGTTCTTC
cdr3_aa: CASSQDRIAGGAEQFF

j_call: TRBJ1-5
d_call: -
v_call: TRBV25-1
clone_size: -
cdr3_nt: TGTGCCAGCAGTGGGTCGGGGGGTAAAAATCAGCCCCAGCATTTT
cdr3_aa: CASSGSGGKNQPQHF

j_call: TRBJ2-7
d_call: -
v_call: TRBV18
clone_size: -
cdr3_nt: TGTGCCAGCTCCTACGGACAGTACAACGAGCAGTACTTC
cdr3_aa: CASSYGQYNEQYF

j_call: TRBJ2-7
d_call: -
v_call: TRBV19
clone_size: -
cdr3_nt: TGTGCCAGTAGTATCGAGTTCAGGGGATCGGTTGAGCAGTACTTC
cdr3_aa: CASSIEFRGSVEQYF

j_call: TRBJ2-5
d_call: -
v_call: TRBV9
clone_size: -
cdr3_nt: TGTGCCAGCAGCCGACGGACAGACCAAGAGACCCAGTACTTC
cdr3_aa: CASSRRTDQETQYF

j_call: TRBJ2-1
d_call: -
v_call: TRBV10-3
clone_size: -
cdr3_nt: TGTGCCATCGGGGCTTACTACAATGAGCAGTTCTTC
cdr3_aa: CAIGAYYNEQFF

j_call: TRBJ2-2
d_call: TRBD1
v_call: TRBV6-6
clone_size: -
cdr3_nt: TGTGCCAGCAGTTACGACAGGGACGGGGAGCTGTTTTTT
cdr3_aa: CASSYDRDGELFF

j_call: TRBJ2-7
d_call: -
v_call: TRBV20-1
clone_size: once
cdr3_nt: TGCAGTGCGGGGGACATCTACGAGCAGTACTTC
cdr3_aa: CSAGDIYEQYF